The rows below give T cell receptor beta chains drawn from one sample of a study of blood T cells in healthy people across ages. Using its own MiXCR run on the 5' RACE reads, TCRdb lists one record per CDR3 protein. The table shows some 1.5 million distinct CDR3 sequences, with approximately 30% occurring only once. Sequencing was done on a sample of blood. The receptors here all came from a woman aged 30 to 39 in good health. CDR3s include the opening cysteine and the closing phenylalanine or tryptophan. The order of the fields is clone size, J gene, D gene, V gene, CDR3 DNA, CDR3 protein. The D gene is left open where the match is weak. Rows give clone size only sometimes, using once, few, many, or a class for an expanded clone.

many | TRBJ1-2 | - | TRBV7-9 | TGTGCCAGCAGATATGAGGTCACAGGCCAGTGGGGCTACACCTTC | CASRYEVTGQWGYTF
many | TRBJ2-3 | - | TRBV7-2 | TGTGCCAGCAGTTTAGTAGGACTCAGCACAGATACGCAGTATTTT | CASSLVGLSTDTQYF
many | TRBJ2-5 | - | TRBV28 | TGTGCCAGCAGTTTATCTAGGCAATTCCAAGAGACCCAGTACTTC | CASSLSRQFQETQYF
few | TRBJ1-2 | - | TRBV2 | TGTGCCAGCAGTGAGGTACAGGGCCTCTATGGCTACACCTTC | CASSEVQGLYGYTF
few | TRBJ1-4 | - | TRBV27 | TGTGCCAGCAGCCCCTCCGTAGGTGAAAAACTGTTTTTT | CASSPSVGEKLFF
- | TRBJ2-2 | - | TRBV7-9 | TGTGCCAGCAGCTTCGTACCAGGCACCGGGGAGCTGTTTTTT | CASSFVPGTGELFF
few | TRBJ1-5 | - | TRBV7-2 | TGTGCCAGCAGCTTAGTTGGGGAGGGCAGACAGCCCCAGCATTTT | CASSLVGEGRQPQHF
- | TRBJ2-1 | - | TRBV7-2 | TGTGCCAGCAGCCCCACCTCCAGCAGGGGACCGTTAGGTGAGCAGTTCTTC | CASSPTSSRGPLGEQFF
- | TRBJ1-6 | - | TRBV6-5 | TGTGCCAGCAGTCCCTCGAGGGGCTATGGGAATTCACCCCTCCACTTT | CASSPSRGYGNSPLHF
- | TRBJ2-3 | TRBD2 | TRBV20-1 | TGCAGTGCGACAACTAGCGGGGGGTTGGATACGCAGTATTTT | CSATTSGGLDTQYF
- | TRBJ2-4 | - | TRBV2 | TGTGCCAGCAGCGAACAGGGAACCAAAAACATTCAGTACTTC | CASSEQGTKNIQYF
- | TRBJ2-7 | - | TRBV25-1 | TGTGCCAGCAGTAGCGACAGGTACTACGAGCAGTACTTC | CASSSDRYYEQYF
- | TRBJ1-1 | - | TRBV11-2 | TGTGCCAGCAGCTTAGCGGGGGCCCGAGGGGACACTGAAGCTTTCTTT | CASSLAGARGDTEAFF
many | TRBJ1-5 | TRBD1 | TRBV4-3 | TGCGCCAGCAGCCAAGGGACAGGGGTCGATCAGCCCCAGCATTTT | CASSQGTGVDQPQHF
- | TRBJ1-1 | TRBD1 | TRBV5-1 | TGCGCCAGCAGCCAGACAGGGGCCCACGATGAAGCTTTCTTT | CASSQTGAHDEAFF
few | TRBJ2-6 | - | TRBV5-5 | TGTGCCAGCAGCTTGGCCGGACGTCAGAGCTCTGGGGCCAACGTCCTGACTTTC | CASSLAGRQSSGANVLTF
few | TRBJ2-7 | - | TRBV9 | TGTGCCAGCAGCGTAGGGGTGGGAGCCTCCTACGAGCAGTACTTC | CASSVGVGASYEQYF
- | TRBJ2-3 | - | TRBV6-2/TRBV6-3 | TGTGCCAGCAGACCCGGACCTTTCTTGGGGGATACGCAGTATTTT | CASRPGPFLGDTQYF
few | TRBJ2-6 | - | TRBV12-3/TRBV12-4 | TGTGCCAGCAAAAAGGACAAGGGCCGGTCCGGGGCCGACGTCCTGACTTTC | CASKKDKGRSGADVLTF
- | TRBJ1-2 | TRBD1 | TRBV12-3/TRBV12-4 | TGTGCCAGCATGACAGGGAGAGATGGCTACACCTTC | CASMTGRDGYTF
few | TRBJ1-6 | - | TRBV5-6 | TGTGCCAGCAGCGCGAGAGGGAGCTCCTATAATTCACCCCTCCACTTT | CASSARGSSYNSPLHF
once | TRBJ1-5 | - | TRBV12-3/TRBV12-4 | TGTGCCAGCAGGTTGTTCAGGCAAGATCAGCCCCAGCATTTT | CASRLFRQDQPQHF
- | TRBJ2-7 | TRBD1 | TRBV2 | TGTGCCAGCACCGAGGGACAGGGGGTCGGCGAGCAGTACTTC | CASTEGQGVGEQYF
few | TRBJ2-3 | TRBD1 | TRBV9 | TGTGCCAGCAGCCTTCCTTCGGACAGGGGAGATACGCAGTATTTT | CASSLPSDRGDTQYF
many | TRBJ2-5 | - | TRBV12-3/TRBV12-4 | TGTGCCAGCAGTCTTAGTAGTCAGGGGACCCAGTACTTC | CASSLSSQGTQYF
few | TRBJ2-7 | - | TRBV7-9 | TGTGCCAGCAAAGGGCAGAACTACGAGCAGTACTTC | CASKGQNYEQYF
- | TRBJ2-7 | TRBD2 | TRBV6-1 | TGTGCCAGCAGCCTTACCCCGGGACTAGCGGGATCATACGAGCAGTACTTC | CASSLTPGLAGSYEQYF
- | TRBJ2-1 | TRBD2 | TRBV20-1 | TGCAGTGCTAGAGATCCCAGCGGGGGGTACAATGAGCAGTTCTTC | CSARDPSGGYNEQFF
- | TRBJ2-1 | TRBD1 | TRBV7-3 | TGTGCCAGCAGCTCGACAGGGTCCCCTTACAATGAGCAGTTCTTC | CASSSTGSPYNEQFF
few | TRBJ2-4 | - | TRBV28 | TGTGCCAGCAACCCCACGGGGGCCCTAGCCAAAAACATTCAGTACTTC | CASNPTGALAKNIQYF
- | TRBJ2-7 | TRBD2 | TRBV7-9 | TGTGCCAGCACCCGGAATGCTGGAGCGGGAGCCTACGAGCAGTACTTC | CASTRNAGAGAYEQYF
few | TRBJ2-7 | TRBD1 | TRBV11-2 | TGTGCCAGCAGCTTCAGGGGGCTGGGCTCCTACGAGCAGTACTTC | CASSFRGLGSYEQYF
few | TRBJ2-3 | TRBD2 | TRBV7-9 | TGTGCCAGCAGCTTAGATCCAGCGGGGGAGGCAGATACGCAGTATTTT | CASSLDPAGEADTQYF
- | TRBJ2-7 | - | TRBV12-3/TRBV12-4 | TGTGCCAGCAGTCCGACAGTTTACTCCTACGAGCAGTACTTC | CASSPTVYSYEQYF
many | TRBJ2-6 | - | TRBV5-1 | TGCGCCAGCAGCTTGCTTGGGGGGGCAGGCTCTGGGGCCAACGTCCTGACTTTC | CASSLLGGAGSGANVLTF
- | TRBJ2-1 | - | TRBV29-1 | TGCAGCGTTGAATCCCCTAGATTCGATGAGCGGTTCTTC | CSVESPRFDERFF
- | TRBJ1-1 | - | TRBV5-1 | TGCGCCAGCAGCAAGACGCAGGGTGAAGCTTTCTTT | CASSKTQGEAFF
few | TRBJ1-5 | - | TRBV5-1 | TGCGCCAGCAGCTTGGAAGGGTTCGGTCAGCCCCAGCATTTT | CASSLEGFGQPQHF
- | TRBJ1-1 | - | TRBV11-2 | TGTGCCAGCAGCCATCAAGACAGGAATGAAGCTTTCTTT | CASSHQDRNEAFF
- | TRBJ1-1 | - | TRBV7-9 | TGTGCCAGCAGCAGCTGGGAACCGCCGGAGGAAGCTTTCTTT | CASSSWEPPEEAFF
many | TRBJ2-1 | - | TRBV20-1 | TGCACCGTGTCGGCACTCGGTTATAGTGAGCAGTTCTTC | CTVSALGYSEQFF
- | TRBJ2-7 | - | TRBV6-6 | TGTGCCAGCAATTCGTGGCCCTCCTACGAGCAGTACTTC | CASNSWPSYEQYF
few | TRBJ2-1 | TRBD2 | TRBV7-9 | TGTGCCAGCAGCTCAAGGCGGAGCGGGGAGTACAATGAGCAGTTCTTC | CASSSRRSGEYNEQFF
many | TRBJ2-7 | TRBD2 | TRBV7-2 | TGTGCCAGCAGCCCTAGCCCTAGCGGGGTTCTCGAGCAGTACTTC | CASSPSPSGVLEQYF
- | TRBJ2-6 | - | TRBV7-8 | TGTACCAGCGTTAGGAATTCGGGGGCCAACGTCCTGACTTTC | CTSVRNSGANVLTF
few | TRBJ2-1 | - | TRBV3-1 | TGTGCCAGCAGCCAAGAAGGGGCCAGCGGAGTAAGGGATGAGCAGTTCTTC | CASSQEGASGVRDEQFF
few | TRBJ1-5 | - | TRBV7-2 | TGTGCCAGCAGTCAAAGGGGGGATCAGCCCCAGCATTTT | CASSQRGDQPQHF
few | TRBJ1-5 | - | TRBV20-1 | TGCAGTGCTAGAGAGGCATTTCGGGAGGATCAGCCCCAGCATTTT | CSAREAFREDQPQHF
few | TRBJ2-7 | - | TRBV4-1 | TGCGCCAGCAGCCAAGGTCACAGGTTCACCTACGAGCAGTACTTC | CASSQGHRFTYEQYF
- | TRBJ2-3 | - | TRBV12-3/TRBV12-4 | TGTGCCAGCTCCCACGGGAATACGCAGTATTTT | CASSHGNTQYF
- | TRBJ2-1 | TRBD2 | TRBV7-9 | TGTGCCAGCAGCTCCCTAGCGGGAGGCTTCAATGAGCAGTTCTTC | CASSSLAGGFNEQFF